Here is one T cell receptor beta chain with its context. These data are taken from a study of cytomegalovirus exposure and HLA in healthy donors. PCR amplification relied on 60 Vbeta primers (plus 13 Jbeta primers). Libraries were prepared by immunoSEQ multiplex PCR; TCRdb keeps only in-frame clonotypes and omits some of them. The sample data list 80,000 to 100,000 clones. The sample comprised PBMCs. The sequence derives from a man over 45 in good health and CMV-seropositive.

Here the CDR3 reads CASSGDPAETQYF. DNA of the CDR3: TGTGCCAGCAGCGGAGACCCGGCAGAGACCCAGTACTTC. The J gene is TRBJ2-5, the V gene TRBV4-2, with D uncertain. The CDR3 runs 13 residues. Germline V gene lookup returns CDR1 LGHNA and CDR2 YNFKEQ. Trimming took 5 bases from V and 4 from J, leaving 11 bases between them.